This section outlines one T cell receptor (beta chain) sequence together with its context. This sample was included in a study of blood T cell repertoires in COVID-19. CDR1 and CDR2 from the germline V gene are SQVTM and ANQGSEA. Trimming removed 6 bases from V and 2 bases from J, with 16 bases in between. This CDR3 has 15 amino acids. Data came from immunoSEQ multiplex PCR; TCRdb stores just in-frame clones and leaves some out. The sample has around 200,000 clones; 70% to 85% are singletons. The sequencing sample was made of peripheral blood. The TCR was taken from a human donor in a cohort sampled during active COVID-19. J is TRBJ2-2 and V is TRBV29-1; the D gene is possibly TRBD2 (5 bases). The CDR3 coding sequence is TGCAGCGTCGAGACTGGAGAGGGAAACACCGGGGAGCTGTTTTTT. Protein product: CSVETGEGNTGELFF.